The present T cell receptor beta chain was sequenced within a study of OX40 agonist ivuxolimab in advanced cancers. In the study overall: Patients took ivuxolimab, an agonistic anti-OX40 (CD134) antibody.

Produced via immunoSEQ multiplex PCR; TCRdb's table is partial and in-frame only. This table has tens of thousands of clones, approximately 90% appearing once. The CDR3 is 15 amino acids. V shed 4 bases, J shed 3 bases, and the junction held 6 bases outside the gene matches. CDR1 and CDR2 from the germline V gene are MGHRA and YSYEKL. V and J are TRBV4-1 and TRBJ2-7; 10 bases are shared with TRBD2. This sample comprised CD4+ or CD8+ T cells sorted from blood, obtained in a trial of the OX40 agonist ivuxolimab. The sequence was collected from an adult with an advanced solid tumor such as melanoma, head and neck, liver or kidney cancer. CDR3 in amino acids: CASSPGTSDYYEQYF. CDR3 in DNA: TGCGCCAGCAGCCCAGGGACTAGCGATTACTACGAGCAGTACTTC.